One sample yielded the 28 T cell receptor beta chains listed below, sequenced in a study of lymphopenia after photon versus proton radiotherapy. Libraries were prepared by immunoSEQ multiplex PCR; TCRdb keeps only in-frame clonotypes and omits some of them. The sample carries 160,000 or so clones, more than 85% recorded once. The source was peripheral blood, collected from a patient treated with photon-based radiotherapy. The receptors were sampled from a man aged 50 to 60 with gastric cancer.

The CDR3 spells CASSLEQGASGDTQYF. The CDR3 DNA follows: TGCGCCAGCAGCTTGGAGCAAGGGGCTAGTGGAGATACGCAGTATTTT. The V call is TRBV5-1, the J call TRBJ2-3, with D perhaps matching TRBD1 (5 bases). The CDR3 extends over 16 amino acids. V was shortened by 0 bases and J by 5 bases, with 16 bases between the two germline ends. Germline values: CDR1 SGHRS, CDR2 YFSETQ. Filled out from reference TRBV5-1 and TRBJ2-3, the complete variable domain reads KAGVTQTPRYLIKTRGQQVTLSCSPISGHRSVSWYQQTPGQGLQFLFEYFSETQRNKGNFPGRFSGRQFSNSRSEMNVSTLELGDSALYLCASSLEQGASGDTQYFGPGTRLTVL.

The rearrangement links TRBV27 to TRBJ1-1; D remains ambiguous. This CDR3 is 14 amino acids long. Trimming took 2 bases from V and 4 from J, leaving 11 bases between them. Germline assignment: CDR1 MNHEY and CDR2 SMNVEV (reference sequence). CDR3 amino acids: CASSLSPSGTEAFF. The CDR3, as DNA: TGTGCCAGCAGTTTAAGCCCTTCCGGCACTGAAGCTTTCTTT.

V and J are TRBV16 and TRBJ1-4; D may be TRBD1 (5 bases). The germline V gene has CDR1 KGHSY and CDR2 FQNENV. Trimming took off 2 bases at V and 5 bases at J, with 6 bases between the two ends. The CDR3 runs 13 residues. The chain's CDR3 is CASSQRQNEKLFF. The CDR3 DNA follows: TGTGCCAGCAGCCAACGACAGAATGAAAAACTGTTTTTT. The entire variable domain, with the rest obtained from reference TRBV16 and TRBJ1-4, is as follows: GEEVAQTPKHLVRGEGQKAKLYCAPIKGHSYVFWYQQVLKNEFKFLISFQNENVFDETGMPKERFSAKCLPNSPCSLEIQATKLEDSAVYFCASSQRQNEKLFFGSGTQLSVL.

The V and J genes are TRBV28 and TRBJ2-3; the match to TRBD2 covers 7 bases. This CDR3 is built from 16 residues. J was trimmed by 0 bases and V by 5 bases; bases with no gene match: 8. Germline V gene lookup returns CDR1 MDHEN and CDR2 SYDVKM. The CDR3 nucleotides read TGTGCCAGCAGTGTCTTAGCGGGTACTAGCACAGATACGCAGTATTTT. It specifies CASSVLAGTSTDTQYF. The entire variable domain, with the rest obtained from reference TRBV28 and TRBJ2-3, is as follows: DVKVTQSSRYLVKRTGEKVFLECVQDMDHENMFWYRQDPGLGLRLIYFSYDVKMKEKGDIPEGYSVSREKKERFSLILESASTNQTSMYLCASSVLAGTSTDTQYFGPGTRLTVL.

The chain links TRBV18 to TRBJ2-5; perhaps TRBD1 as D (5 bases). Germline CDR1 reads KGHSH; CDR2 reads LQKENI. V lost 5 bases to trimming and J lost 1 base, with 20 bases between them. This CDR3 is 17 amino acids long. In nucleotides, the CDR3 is TGTGCCAGCTCATCAAAAGGGGCAGGCGAACTCCAAGAGACCCAGTACTTC. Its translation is CASSSKGAGELQETQYF.

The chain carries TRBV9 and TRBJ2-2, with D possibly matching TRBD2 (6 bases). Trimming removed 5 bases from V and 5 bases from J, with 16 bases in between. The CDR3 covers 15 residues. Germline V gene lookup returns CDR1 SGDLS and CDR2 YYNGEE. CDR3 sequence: CASSLGTHKTGELFF. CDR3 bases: TGTGCCAGCAGTCTCGGGACTCATAAGACCGGGGAGCTGTTTTTT.

The CDR3 DNA sequence: TGTGCCAGCAGCCTTGGTTGGAGCGGACAGGGTTCCTACGAGCAGTACTTC. Translation: CASSLGWSGQGSYEQYF. The rearrangement links TRBV7-8 to TRBJ2-7; 8 positions agree with TRBD1. This CDR3 region has 17 residues. V gave up 5 bases and J gave up 1 base; unmatched junction bases: 13. CDR1 and CDR2 from the germline V gene are SGHVS and FQNEAQ. Supplemented by reference TRBV7-8 and TRBJ2-7, the full variable domain reads GAGVSQSPRYKVAKRGQDVALRCDPISGHVSLFWYQQALGQGPEFLTYFQNEAQLDKSGLPSDRFFAERPEGSVSTLKIQRTQQEDSAVYLCASSLGWSGQGSYEQYFGPGTRLTVT.

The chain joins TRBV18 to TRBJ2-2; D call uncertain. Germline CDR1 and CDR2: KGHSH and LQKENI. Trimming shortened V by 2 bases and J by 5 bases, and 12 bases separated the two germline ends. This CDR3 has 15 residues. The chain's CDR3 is CASSPIALETGELFF. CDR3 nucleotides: TGTGCCAGCTCACCAATCGCTCTAGAAACCGGGGAGCTGTTTTTT. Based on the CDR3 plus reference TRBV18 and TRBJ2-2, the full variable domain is NAGVMQNPRHLVRRRGQEARLRCSPMKGHSHVYWYRQLPEEGLKFMVYLQKENIIDESGMPKERFSAEFPKEGPSILRIQQVVRGDSAAYFCASSPIALETGELFFGEGSRLTVL.

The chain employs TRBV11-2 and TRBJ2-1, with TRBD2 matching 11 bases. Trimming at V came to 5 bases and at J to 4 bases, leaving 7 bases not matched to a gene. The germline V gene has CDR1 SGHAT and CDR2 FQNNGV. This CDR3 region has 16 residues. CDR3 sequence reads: CASSEIAGGVYNEQFF. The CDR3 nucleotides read TGTGCCAGCAGCGAAATAGCGGGAGGGGTTTACAATGAGCAGTTCTTC.

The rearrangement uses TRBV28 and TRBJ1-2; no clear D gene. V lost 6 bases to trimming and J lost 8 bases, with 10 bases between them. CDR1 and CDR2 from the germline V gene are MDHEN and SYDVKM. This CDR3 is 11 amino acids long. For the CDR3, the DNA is TGTGCCAGCAGAGAGACAACGGGCTACACCTTC. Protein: CASRETTGYTF.

The CDR3 DNA follows: TGTGCCAGCAGTGCCAGATACAATGAGCAGTTCTTC. As protein: CASSARYNEQFF. V gene TRBV6-1 combines with J gene TRBJ2-1; D is unresolved. The CDR3 is made up of 12 amino acids. CDR1 is MNHNS, CDR2 SASEGT, per germline. V gave up 4 bases and J gave up 4 bases, with 5 bases separating them.

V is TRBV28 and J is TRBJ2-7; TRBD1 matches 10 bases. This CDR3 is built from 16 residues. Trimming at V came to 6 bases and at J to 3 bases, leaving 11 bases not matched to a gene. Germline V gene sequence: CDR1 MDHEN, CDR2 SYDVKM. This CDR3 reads CASSPGGGTGVYEQYF. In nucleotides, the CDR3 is TGTGCCAGCAGCCCCGGGGGGGGGACAGGGGTCTACGAGCAGTACTTC.

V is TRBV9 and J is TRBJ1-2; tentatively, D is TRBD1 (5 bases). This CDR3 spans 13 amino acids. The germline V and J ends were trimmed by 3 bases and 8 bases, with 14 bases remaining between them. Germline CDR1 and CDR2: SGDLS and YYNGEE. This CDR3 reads CASSAWPRVGYTF. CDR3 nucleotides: TGTGCCAGCAGCGCATGGCCCAGGGTCGGCTACACCTTC.

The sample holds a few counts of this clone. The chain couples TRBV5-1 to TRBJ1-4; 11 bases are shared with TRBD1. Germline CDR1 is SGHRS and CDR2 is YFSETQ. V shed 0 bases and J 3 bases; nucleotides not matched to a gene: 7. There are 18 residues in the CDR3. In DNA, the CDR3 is TGCGCCAGCAGCTTGGACAAGGACAGGGGGCTACCTAATGAAAAACTGTTTTTT. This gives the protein CASSLDKDRGLPNEKLFF.

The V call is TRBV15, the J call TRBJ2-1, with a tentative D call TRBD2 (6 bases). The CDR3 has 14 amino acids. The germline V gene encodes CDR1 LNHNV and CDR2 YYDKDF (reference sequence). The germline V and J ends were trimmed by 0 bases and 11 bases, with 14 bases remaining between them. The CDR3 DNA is TGTGCCACCAGCAGAGACTACACCGGGACTCAGCAGTTCTTC. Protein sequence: CATSRDYTGTQQFF.

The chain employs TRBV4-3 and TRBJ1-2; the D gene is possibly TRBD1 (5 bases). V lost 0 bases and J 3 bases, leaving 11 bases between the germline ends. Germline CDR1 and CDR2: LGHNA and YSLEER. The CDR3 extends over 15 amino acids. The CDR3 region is CASSQDNPRDYGYTF. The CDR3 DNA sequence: TGCGCCAGCAGCCAAGATAATCCCAGGGACTATGGCTACACCTTC.

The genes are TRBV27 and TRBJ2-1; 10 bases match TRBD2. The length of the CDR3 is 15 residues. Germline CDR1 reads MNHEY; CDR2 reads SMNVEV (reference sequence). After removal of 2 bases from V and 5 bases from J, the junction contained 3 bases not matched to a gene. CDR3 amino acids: CASSLTSGINNEQFF. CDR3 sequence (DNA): TGTGCCAGCAGTTTAACTAGCGGGATTAACAATGAGCAGTTCTTC.

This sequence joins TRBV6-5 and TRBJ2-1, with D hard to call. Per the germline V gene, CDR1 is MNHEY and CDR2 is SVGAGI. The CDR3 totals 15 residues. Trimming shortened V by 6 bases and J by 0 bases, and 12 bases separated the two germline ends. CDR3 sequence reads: CASRRTASSYNEQFF. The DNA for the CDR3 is TGTGCCAGCAGGCGGACGGCGAGCTCCTACAATGAGCAGTTCTTC.

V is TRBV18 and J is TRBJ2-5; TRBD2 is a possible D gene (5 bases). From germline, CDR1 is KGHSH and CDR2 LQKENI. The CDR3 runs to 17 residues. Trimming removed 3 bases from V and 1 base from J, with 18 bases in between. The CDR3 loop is CASSPPILPAGQETQYF. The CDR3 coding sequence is TGTGCCAGCTCACCGCCCATTCTCCCGGCGGGCCAAGAGACCCAGTACTTC.

The CDR3 protein is CSVRQQETQYF. The CDR3 DNA is TGCAGCGTCCGACAACAGGAGACCCAGTACTTC. The rearrangement uses TRBV29-1 and TRBJ2-5; D gene unclear. This CDR3 region has 11 residues. Germline V CDR1 and CDR2: SQVTM, ANQGSEA. V lost 6 bases and J lost 5, with 10 bases in between. Full variable domain (missing parts from reference TRBV29-1 and TRBJ2-5): SAVISQKPSRDICQRGTSLTIQCQVDSQVTMMFWYRQQPGQSLTLIATANQGSEATYESGFVIDKFPISRPNLTFSTLTVSNMSPEDSSIYLCSVRQQETQYFGPGTRLLVL.

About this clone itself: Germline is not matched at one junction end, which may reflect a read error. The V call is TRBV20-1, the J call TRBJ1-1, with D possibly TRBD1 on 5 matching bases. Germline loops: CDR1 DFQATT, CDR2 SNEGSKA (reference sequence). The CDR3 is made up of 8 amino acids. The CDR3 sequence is CSAWRGGF. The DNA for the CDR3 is TGCAGTGCTTGGCGGGGGGGCTTT.

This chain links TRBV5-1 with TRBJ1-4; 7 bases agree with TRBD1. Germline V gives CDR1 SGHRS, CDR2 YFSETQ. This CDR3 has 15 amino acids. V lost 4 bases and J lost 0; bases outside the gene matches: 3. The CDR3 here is CASSHTGATNEKLFF. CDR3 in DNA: TGCGCCAGCAGCCACACAGGGGCAACTAATGAAAAACTGTTTTTT.

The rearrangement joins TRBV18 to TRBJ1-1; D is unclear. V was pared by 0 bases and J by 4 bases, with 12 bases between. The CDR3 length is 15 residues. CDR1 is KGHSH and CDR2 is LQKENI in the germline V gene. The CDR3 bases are TGTGCCAGCTCACCACCGGAGTTGGGGTTCACTGAAGCTTTCTTT. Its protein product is CASSPPELGFTEAFF.

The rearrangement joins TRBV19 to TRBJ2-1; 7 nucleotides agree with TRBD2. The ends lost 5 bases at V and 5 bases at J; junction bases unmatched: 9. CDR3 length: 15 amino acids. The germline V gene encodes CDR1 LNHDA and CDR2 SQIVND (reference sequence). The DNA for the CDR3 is TGTGCCAGTAGTGGTCGGGCTAGCGGAGACAATGAGCAGTTCTTC. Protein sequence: CASSGRASGDNEQFF. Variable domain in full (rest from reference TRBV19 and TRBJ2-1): DGGITQSPKYLFRKEGQNVTLSCEQNLNHDAMYWYRQDPGQGLRLIYYSQIVNDFQKGDIAEGYSVSREKKESFPLTVTSAQKNPTAFYLCASSGRASGDNEQFFGPGTRLTVL.

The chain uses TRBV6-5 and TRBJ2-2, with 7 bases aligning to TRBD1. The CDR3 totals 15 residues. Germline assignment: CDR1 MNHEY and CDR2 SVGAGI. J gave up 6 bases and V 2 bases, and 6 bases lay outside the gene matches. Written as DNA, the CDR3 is TGTGCCAGCAGTTACGGAGGACAGGCGGCCGGGGAGCTGTTTTTT. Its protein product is CASSYGGQAAGELFF.

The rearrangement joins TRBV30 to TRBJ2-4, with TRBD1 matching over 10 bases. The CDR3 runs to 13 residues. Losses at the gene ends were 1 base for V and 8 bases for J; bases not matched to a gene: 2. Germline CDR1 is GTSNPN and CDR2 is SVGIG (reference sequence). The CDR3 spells CAWSAGTGDIQYF. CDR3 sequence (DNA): TGTGCCTGGAGTGCCGGGACAGGGGACATTCAGTACTTC.

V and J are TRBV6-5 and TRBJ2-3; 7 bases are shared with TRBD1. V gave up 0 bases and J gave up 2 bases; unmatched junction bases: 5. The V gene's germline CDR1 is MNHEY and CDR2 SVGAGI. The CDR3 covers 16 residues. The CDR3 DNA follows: TGTGCCAGCAGTTACTCCAGGGGGACAACCACAGATACGCAGTATTTT. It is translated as CASSYSRGTTTDTQYF.

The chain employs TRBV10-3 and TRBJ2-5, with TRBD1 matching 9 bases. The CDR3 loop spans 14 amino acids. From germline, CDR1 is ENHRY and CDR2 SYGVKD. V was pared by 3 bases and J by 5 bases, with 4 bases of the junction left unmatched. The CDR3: CAISDDRGWETQYF. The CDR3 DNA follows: TGTGCCATCAGTGATGACAGGGGGTGGGAGACCCAGTACTTC.